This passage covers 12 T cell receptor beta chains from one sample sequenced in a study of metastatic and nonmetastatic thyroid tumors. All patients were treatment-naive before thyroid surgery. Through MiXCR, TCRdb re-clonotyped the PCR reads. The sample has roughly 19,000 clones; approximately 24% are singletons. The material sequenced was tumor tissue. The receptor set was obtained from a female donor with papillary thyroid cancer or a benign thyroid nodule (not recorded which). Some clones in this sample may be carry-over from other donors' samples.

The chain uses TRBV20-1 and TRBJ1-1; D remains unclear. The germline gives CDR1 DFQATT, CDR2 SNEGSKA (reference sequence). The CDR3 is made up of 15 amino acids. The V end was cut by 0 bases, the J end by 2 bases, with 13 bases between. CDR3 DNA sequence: TGCAGTGCTAGAGACCCGGACGGCGGAAACACTGAAGCTTTCTTT. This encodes CSARDPDGGNTEAFF.

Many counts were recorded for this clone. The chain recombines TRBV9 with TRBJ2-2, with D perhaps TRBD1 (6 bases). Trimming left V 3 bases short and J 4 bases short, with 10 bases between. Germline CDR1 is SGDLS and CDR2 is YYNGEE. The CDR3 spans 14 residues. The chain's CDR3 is CASSAGVGTGELFF. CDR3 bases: TGTGCCAGCAGCGCAGGGGTCGGCACCGGGGAGCTGTTTTTT.

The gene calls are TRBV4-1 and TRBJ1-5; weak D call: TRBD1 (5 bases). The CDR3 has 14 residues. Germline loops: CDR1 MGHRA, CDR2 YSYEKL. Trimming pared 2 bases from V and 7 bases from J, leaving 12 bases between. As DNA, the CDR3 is TGCGCCAGCAGCCAAACACAGGTTGGGCAGCCCCAGCATTTT. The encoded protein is CASSQTQVGQPQHF.

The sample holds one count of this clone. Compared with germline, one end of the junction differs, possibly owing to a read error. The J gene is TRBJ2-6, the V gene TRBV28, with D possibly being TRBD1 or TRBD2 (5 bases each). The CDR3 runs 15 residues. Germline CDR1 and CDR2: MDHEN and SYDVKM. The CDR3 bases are TGTGCCAGCAGTAGAACAAAGGCCGGGGCCAACTTCCTGACTTTC. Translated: CASSRTKAGANFLTF.

CDR3 sequence: CASQGADWQYF. CDR3 DNA: TGTGCCAGTCAGGGGGCAGATTGGCAGTATTTT. The V call is TRBV6-1, the J call TRBJ2-3; 8 bases line up with TRBD1. Germline-derived CDR1 and CDR2 are MNHNS and SASEGT. There are 11 residues in the CDR3. V lost 9 bases and J lost 11; bases outside the gene matches: 7.

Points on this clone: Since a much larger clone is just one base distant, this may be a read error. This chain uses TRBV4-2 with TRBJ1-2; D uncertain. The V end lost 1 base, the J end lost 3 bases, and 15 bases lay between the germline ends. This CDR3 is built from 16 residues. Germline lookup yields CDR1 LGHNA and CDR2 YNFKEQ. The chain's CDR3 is CASSQARHGGDYGYTF. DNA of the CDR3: TGTGCCAGCAGCCAAGCGAGACATGGTGGCGACTATGGCTACACCTTC.

DNA for the CDR3: TGTGCCAGCAGTAGCAGGGGGCTGGGAAAAACAATATATTTT. Protein: CASSSRGLGKTIYF. V usage is TRBV6-1 and J usage is TRBJ1-3; 8 nucleotides align to TRBD1. The CDR3 extends over 14 amino acids. The V gene end was trimmed by 5 bases and the J gene end by 13 bases; junction bases not matched to a gene: 13. Germline CDR1 reads MNHNS; CDR2 reads SASEGT.

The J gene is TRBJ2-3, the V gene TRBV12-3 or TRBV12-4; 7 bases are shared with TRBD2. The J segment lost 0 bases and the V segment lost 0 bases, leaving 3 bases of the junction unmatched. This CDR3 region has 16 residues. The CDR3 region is CASSLAGGSSTDTQYF. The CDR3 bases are TGTGCCAGCAGTTTAGCCGGCGGGAGCAGCACAGATACGCAGTATTTT.

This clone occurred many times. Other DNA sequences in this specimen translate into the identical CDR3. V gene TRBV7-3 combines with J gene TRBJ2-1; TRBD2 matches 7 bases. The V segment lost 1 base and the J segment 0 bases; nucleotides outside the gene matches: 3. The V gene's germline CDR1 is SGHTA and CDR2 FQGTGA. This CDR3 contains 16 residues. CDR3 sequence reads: CASSLRGGSSYNEQFF. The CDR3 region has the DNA TGTGCCAGCAGCTTAAGGGGAGGGAGCTCCTACAATGAGCAGTTCTTC.

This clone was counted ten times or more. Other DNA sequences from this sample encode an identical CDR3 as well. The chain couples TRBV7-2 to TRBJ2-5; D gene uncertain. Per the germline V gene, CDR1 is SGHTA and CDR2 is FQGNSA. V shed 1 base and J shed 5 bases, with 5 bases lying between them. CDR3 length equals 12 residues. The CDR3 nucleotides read TGTGCCAGCAGCTTAGGCCGGGAGACCCAGTACTTC. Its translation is CASSLGRETQYF.

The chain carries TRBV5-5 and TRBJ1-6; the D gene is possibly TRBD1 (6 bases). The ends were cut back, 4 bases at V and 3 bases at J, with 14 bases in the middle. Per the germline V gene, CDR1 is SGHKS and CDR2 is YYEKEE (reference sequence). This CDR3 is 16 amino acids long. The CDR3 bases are TGTGCCAGCAGCCCAGTAGGACAGAGCTATAATTCACCCCTCCACTTT. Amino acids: CASSPVGQSYNSPLHF. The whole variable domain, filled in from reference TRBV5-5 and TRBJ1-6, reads DAGVTQSPTHLIKTRGQQVTLRCSPISGHKSVSWYQQVLGQGPQFIFQYYEKEERGRGNFPDRFSARQFPNYSSELNVNALLLGDSALYLCASSPVGQSYNSPLHFGNGTRLTVT.

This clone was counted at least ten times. Here the CDR3 DNA reads TGTGCCAGCAGCCCCGCCCTGACTAGCAGCTATGAGCAGTTCTTC. Translating it yields CASSPALTSSYEQFF. The chain links TRBV3-1 to TRBJ2-1; TRBD2 matches at 7 bases. V trimming: 4 bases; J trimming: 8 bases; junction bases outside the gene matches: 11. Germline values: CDR1 LGHDT, CDR2 YNNKEL (reference sequence). This CDR3 has 15 amino acids.